The 12 T cell receptor beta chains reported below all come from one sample, sequenced in a study of blood T cell repertoires in COVID-19. The data were produced by immunoSEQ multiplex PCR, yet TCRdb's version contains in-frame clones alone and is incomplete. The sample includes about 310,000 clones, around nine tenths seen only once; the top ten take about 5.2%. Input material: PBMCs or T cells enriched from blood (not recorded which). Receptors originate from a man aged 55 to 70 who had recovered from COVID-19.

The chain employs TRBV2 and TRBJ1-4; a possible D gene is TRBD1 (6 bases). Germline V gene lookup returns CDR1 SNHLY and CDR2 FYNNEI. V lost 7 bases and J lost 8, with 20 bases in between. The CDR3 runs to 15 residues. The CDR3 nucleotides are TGTGCCAGCATCACGCCCCGGGTGAGGGGGGAAAAACTGTTTTTT. The encoded protein is CASITPRVRGEKLFF.

The chain recombines TRBV19 with TRBJ1-5, with 9 bases matching TRBD1. The CDR3 runs 17 residues. Trimming removed 3 bases from V and 5 bases from J; junction bases left unmatched: 11. In germline, CDR1 is LNHDA, CDR2 SQIVND (reference sequence). The CDR3 protein is CASSISGQGKGYQPQHF. CDR3 in DNA: TGTGCCAGTAGTATCTCAGGACAGGGGAAAGGATATCAGCCCCAGCATTTT.

The chain uses TRBV27 and TRBJ1-6, with 8 bases that match TRBD1. This CDR3 comprises 18 residues. CDR1 is MNHEY, CDR2 SMNVEV, per germline (reference sequence). The ends lost 6 bases at V and 8 bases at J; junction bases unmatched: 18. The CDR3 DNA sequence: TGTGCCAGCAGCCGCCGACAGGGGAGTTGGCATTCGGATTCACCCCTCCACTTT. Translated, it gives CASSRRQGSWHSDSPLHF.

This chain's CDR3 is CASSPSVKGLETQYF. CDR3 nucleotide sequence: TGCGCCAGCAGCCCTAGCGTGAAGGGACTGGAGACCCAGTACTTC. The chain employs TRBV5-1 and TRBJ2-5; TRBD2 is a possible D gene (6 bases). The CDR3 spans 15 residues. Germline V gene data show CDR1 as SGHRS and CDR2 as YFSETQ. Trimming took 4 bases from V and 5 from J, leaving 18 bases between them.

The chain's CDR3 is CASSLVFGANTGELFF. Written as DNA, the CDR3 is TGTGCCAGCAGCTTAGTCTTCGGAGCGAACACCGGGGAGCTGTTTTTT. This chain links TRBV7-6 with TRBJ2-2; D is ambiguous. CDR3 length: 16 amino acids. Trimming cost V 1 base and J 0 bases, with 9 bases left between them. Germline V gives CDR1 SGHVS, CDR2 FNYEAQ.

The chain uses TRBV6-5 and TRBJ2-5, with TRBD1 matching over 12 bases. The CDR3 loop spans 16 amino acids. Losses at the gene ends were 3 bases for V and 4 bases for J; bases not matched to a gene: 6. Germline V gene sequence: CDR1 MNHEY, CDR2 SVGAGI. The CDR3 is CASSYGTGGASETQYF. For the CDR3, the DNA is TGTGCCAGCAGTTATGGGACAGGGGGCGCCTCAGAGACCCAGTACTTC.

This clone showed up just once. The chain combines TRBV18 with TRBJ1-1; 8 bases are a match to TRBD1. Looked up from germline, CDR1 is KGHSH and CDR2 is LQKENI. The J segment lost 5 bases and the V segment lost 11 bases, leaving 16 bases of the junction unmatched. The CDR3 runs to 15 residues. The CDR3 reads CAAGTGGAGLTEAFF. The CDR3 region has the DNA TGTGCCGCCGGGACAGGAGGGGCCGGTCTTACTGAAGCTTTCTTT.

This chain connects TRBV7-2 to TRBJ2-1, with unresolved D. Germline values: CDR1 SGHTA, CDR2 FQGNSA. V was pared by 1 base and J by 8 bases, with 18 bases between. The CDR3 is 16 residues long. The CDR3 sequence is CASSLGAGPEMDEQFF. CDR3 sequence (DNA): TGTGCCAGCAGCTTAGGAGCCGGTCCGGAGATGGATGAGCAGTTCTTC.

V usage is TRBV28 and J usage is TRBJ1-5; a weak D match, TRBD1 (5 bases). Trimming shortened V by 2 bases and J by 2 bases, and 10 bases separated the two germline ends. This CDR3 is 15 amino acids long. The germline CDR1 and CDR2 sequences are MDHEN and SYDVKM. The CDR3 loop is CASSLPDSGNQPQHF. The CDR3 coding sequence is TGTGCCAGCAGTTTACCCGACAGCGGCAATCAGCCCCAGCATTTT.

The chain employs TRBV30 and TRBJ1-2; 8 bases line up with TRBD1. This CDR3 region has 14 residues. Germline CDR1 is GTSNPN and CDR2 is SVGIG (reference sequence). V lost 0 bases to trimming and J lost 9 bases; unmatched junction nucleotides: 9. The DNA for the CDR3 is TGTGCCTGGAGTGTACGGTTGGACAGGGCTAGCTACACCTTC. Protein sequence: CAWSVRLDRASYTF.

The chain links TRBV6-5 to TRBJ1-6; TRBD1 matches 7 bases. The CDR3 has 15 residues. Germline V lookup: CDR1 MNHEY, CDR2 SVGAGI. V lost 0 bases, J lost 7 bases, and 3 bases stayed unmatched. This CDR3 reads CASSYSRQGNSPLHF. CDR3 nucleotides: TGTGCCAGCAGTTACTCGCGACAGGGAAATTCACCCCTCCACTTT.

The chain couples TRBV19 to TRBJ2-1; 10 bases agree with TRBD2. The germline V gene encodes CDR1 LNHDA and CDR2 SQIVND (reference sequence). This CDR3 has 21 residues. The ends lost 3 bases at V and 0 bases at J; junction bases unmatched: 17. CDR3 sequence reads: CASSIFRSTSGILLSYNEQFF. CDR3 nucleotides: TGTGCCAGTAGTATCTTCCGGAGCACTAGCGGGATCTTACTCTCCTACAATGAGCAGTTCTTC.